Listed below are T cell receptor beta chains from one sample, sequenced in a study of lymphopenia after photon versus proton radiotherapy. Sequenced by immunoSEQ multiplex PCR; TCRdb stores in-frame clones only, minus some. The table lists tens of thousands of clones, 85% to 95% of them singletons, with less than 0.75% in the top ten. This material consisted of peripheral blood, taken from a patient treated with photon-based radiotherapy. The receptors derive from a woman in her 50s with cholangiocarcinoma. Both conserved end residues are part of each CDR3. A D gene is named only where the DNA matches it firmly. Clone size, where shown, is once, few, many, or a class for clones that have expanded.

size	D	length	J	V	CDR3	DNA
once	.	16	TRBJ2-2	TRBV11-2	CASSPYGSVNTGELFF	TGTGCCAGCAGCCCTTACGGGAGCGTCAACACCGGGGAGCTGTTTTTT
.	.	12	TRBJ2-3	TRBV7-9	CASTPNTDTQYF	TGTGCCAGCACCCCAAACACAGATACGCAGTATTTT
.	.	15	TRBJ1-5	TRBV10-1	CASSTGSVGNQPQHF	TGCGCCAGCAGTACAGGGTCGGTTGGCAATCAGCCCCAGCATTTT
.	TRBD1	15	TRBJ2-2	TRBV27	CASSGGQGAVGELFF	TGTGCCAGCAGTGGGGGACAGGGGGCGGTCGGGGAGCTGTTTTTT
.	.	15	TRBJ2-1	TRBV7-9	CASSPRGSSYNEQFF	TGTGCCAGCAGCCCCCGAGGGAGCTCCTACAATGAGCAGTTCTTC
.	TRBD2	15	TRBJ2-1	TRBV9	CASSVRLAGGVEQFF	TGTGCCAGCAGCGTCAGGCTAGCGGGGGGAGTTGAGCAGTTCTTC
once	.	12	TRBJ1-5	TRBV19	CASSIEYQPQHF	TGTGCCAGTAGTATTGAGTATCAGCCCCAGCATTTT
.	.	13	TRBJ1-1	TRBV7-8	CATGERVNTEAFF	TGTGCCACCGGTGAGAGGGTGAACACTGAAGCTTTCTTT
.	.	15	TRBJ2-1	TRBV27	CASSFQISSYNEQFF	TGTGCCAGCAGTTTTCAGATAAGCTCCTACAATGAGCAGTTCTTC
.	.	13	TRBJ2-4	TRBV19	CASRGGIKNIQYF	TGTGCCTCCAGAGGGGGTATCAAAAACATTCAGTACTTC
.	.	12	TRBJ1-2	TRBV28	CASSRTAYGYTF	TGTGCCAGCAGCCGGACAGCATATGGCTACACCTTC
.	.	17	TRBJ1-1	TRBV18	CASSPPTQGLSRTEAFF	TGTGCCAGCTCACCCCCAACACAGGGTCTCTCGAGGACTGAAGCTTTCTTT
.	.	16	TRBJ2-2	TRBV4-3	CASSQDRYGDTGELFF	TGCGCCAGCAGCCAAGATAGATATGGCGATACCGGGGAGCTGTTTTTT
.	TRBD2	15	TRBJ2-3	TRBV4-3	CASSQVGGGADTQYF	TGCGCCAGCAGCCAAGTCGGTGGGGGGGCAGATACGCAGTATTTT
.	TRBD1	15	TRBJ1-2	TRBV7-9	CASSSGSGGNYGYTF	TGTGCCAGCAGCTCTGGCTCAGGGGGAAACTATGGCTACACCTTC
once	TRBD1	13	TRBJ1-1	TRBV30	CAFSGQGGTEAFF	TGTGCCTTCTCCGGACAGGGGGGCACTGAAGCTTTCTTT
once	.	14	TRBJ1-2	TRBV27	CASSRTAANYGYTF	TGTGCCAGCAGCCGGACAGCAGCTAACTATGGCTACACCTTC
.	.	14	TRBJ1-5	TRBV9	CASSVGNGGQPQHF	TGTGCCAGCAGCGTAGGTAATGGAGGACAGCCCCAGCATTTT
.	.	15	TRBJ2-7	TRBV7-9	CASNGGTAYSYEQYF	TGTGCCAGCAACGGGGGGACAGCCTACTCCTACGAGCAGTACTTC
.	.	17	TRBJ1-2	TRBV19	CASTPPGTLRTNYGYTF	TGTGCCAGTACCCCCCCGGGGACTTTAAGGACGAACTATGGCTACACCTTC
.	TRBD1	16	TRBJ1-6	TRBV27	CASSLFIGTGSSPLHF	TGTGCCAGCAGTTTATTTATTGGGACAGGGTCTTCACCCCTCCACTTT
.	.	11	TRBJ2-7	TRBV14	CASSGFYEQYF	TGTGCCAGCAGCGGTTTCTACGAGCAGTACTTC
.	.	15	TRBJ1-1	TRBV29-1	CSVVVVRAGGHEAFF	TGCAGCGTTGTAGTGGTCAGGGCGGGGGGGCATGAAGCTTTCTTT
.	.	16	TRBJ2-1	TRBV4-1	CASSRLGSSWYNEQFF	TGCGCCAGCAGCAGGTTGGGGTCTAGCTGGTACAATGAGCAGTTCTTC
.	TRBD2	16	TRBJ2-3	TRBV5-1	CASSLEGRGGADTQYF	TGCGCCAGCAGCTTGGAAGGTCGGGGGGGCGCGGATACGCAGTATTTT
few	.	15	TRBJ1-1	TRBV6-5	CASSYSGLLNTEAFF	TGTGCCAGCAGTTACTCGGGACTGCTGAACACTGAAGCTTTCTTT
.	.	13	TRBJ1-1	TRBV6-5	CASSRPGNTEAFF	TGTGCCAGCAGCCGCCCGGGGAACACTGAAGCTTTCTTT
few	TRBD1	18	TRBJ1-1	TRBV12-5	CASGGRTGVGKLNTEAFF	TGTGCTAGTGGTGGGCGGACAGGGGTTGGGAAATTGAACACTGAAGCTTTCTTT
.	.	13	TRBJ1-3	TRBV7-9	CAARLGRENTIYF	TGTGCCGCCCGCCTTGGACGAGAAAACACCATATATTTT
.	.	17	TRBJ1-1	TRBV10-2	CASSELMQGLKGTEAFF	TGCGCCAGCAGTGAGTTGATGCAGGGTTTGAAGGGCACTGAAGCTTTCTTT
.	TRBD2	14	TRBJ2-1	TRBV9	CASGPAGGNNEQFF	TGTGCCAGCGGCCCTGCGGGGGGGAACAATGAGCAGTTCTTC
.	TRBD1	13	TRBJ1-2	TRBV4-3	CASSPQTGDGYTF	TGCGCCAGCAGCCCGCAAACAGGGGATGGCTACACCTTC
.	.	14	TRBJ2-5	TRBV15	CATSRGARQETQYF	TGTGCCACCAGCAGAGGGGCGAGGCAAGAGACCCAGTACTTC
.	.	19	TRBJ1-1	TRBV19	CASSILPPGTLPFNTEAFF	TGTGCCAGTAGTATACTACCTCCCGGGACCCTCCCGTTCAACACTGAAGCTTTCTTT
.	.	14	TRBJ1-5	TRBV6-1	CASGVQGYRQPQHF	TGTGCCAGCGGAGTGCAGGGGTATCGTCAGCCCCAGCATTTT
.	.	16	TRBJ2-5	TRBV5-1	CASSLGGERLQETQYF	TGCGCCAGCAGCTTGGGAGGGGAAAGGCTCCAAGAGACCCAGTACTTC
.	.	14	TRBJ2-2	TRBV4-1	CASSQSLNTGELFF	TGCGCCAGCAGCCAAAGTCTAAACACCGGGGAGCTGTTTTTT
.	.	11	TRBJ1-2	TRBV2	CASRDLYGYTF	TGTGCCAGCAGGGACCTCTATGGCTACACCTTC
.	.	18	TRBJ2-2	TRBV29-1	CSALNPLSGGSNTGELFF	TGCAGCGCCCTCAACCCCCTTTCGGGGGGCTCGAACACCGGGGAGCTGTTTTTT
.	TRBD1	16	TRBJ2-2	TRBV9	CASSPSGQVGTGELFF	TGTGCCAGCAGTCCAAGCGGACAGGTTGGCACCGGGGAGCTGTTTTTT
.	.	16	TRBJ1-1	TRBV10-3	CAISESTWSGGTEAFF	TGTGCCATCAGTGAGTCTACCTGGTCAGGAGGCACTGAAGCTTTCTTT
.	.	15	TRBJ2-4	TRBV15	CATSREGRFENIQYF	TGTGCCACCAGCAGAGAGGGGAGGTTTGAAAACATTCAGTACTTC
.	.	14	TRBJ1-3	TRBV11-2	CASSSQSTKNTIYF	TGTGCCAGCAGCTCACAAAGTACCAAAAACACCATATATTTT
.	.	16	TRBJ1-1	TRBV4-1	CASRRNSQGKNTEAFF	TGCGCCAGCAGACGCAACTCGCAGGGGAAGAACACTGAAGCTTTCTTT
.	.	14	TRBJ1-1	TRBV7-2	CASSLGSRYTEAFF	TGTGCCAGCAGCTTAGGTTCGAGATACACTGAAGCTTTCTTT
.	.	12	TRBJ1-1	TRBV18	CASSQMNTEAFF	TGTGCCAGCTCCCAGATGAACACTGAAGCTTTCTTT
.	.	13	TRBJ1-1	TRBV10-3	CAISERENTEAFF	TGTGCCATCAGTGAGAGGGAGAACACTGAAGCTTTCTTT
.	.	17	TRBJ1-6	TRBV4-3	CASSQDLGPRANSPLHF	TGCGCCAGCAGCCAAGATCTGGGCCCCCGGGCTAATTCACCCCTCCACTTT
.	.	16	TRBJ1-2	TRBV5-8	CASSPLQGWSRYGYTF	TGTGCCAGCAGCCCGCTACAGGGATGGTCACGCTATGGCTACACCTTC
.	.	18	TRBJ2-2	TRBV5-1	CASSPTLGTAKNTGELFF	TGCGCCAGCAGCCCTACCCTTGGAACAGCGAAGAACACCGGGGAGCTGTTTTTT
.	.	16	TRBJ1-1	TRBV4-1	CASSQDLMFIVAEAFF	TGCGCCAGCAGCCAAGATCTTATGTTCATCGTCGCAGAAGCTTTCTTT
.	.	13	TRBJ2-3	TRBV21-1	CASSKSGPDTQYF	TGTGCCAGCAGCAAATCGGGGCCAGATACGCAGTATTTT
.	.	15	TRBJ1-1	TRBV27	CASRGARGENTEAFF	TGTGCCAGCAGGGGGGCGAGGGGGGAGAACACTGAAGCTTTCTTT